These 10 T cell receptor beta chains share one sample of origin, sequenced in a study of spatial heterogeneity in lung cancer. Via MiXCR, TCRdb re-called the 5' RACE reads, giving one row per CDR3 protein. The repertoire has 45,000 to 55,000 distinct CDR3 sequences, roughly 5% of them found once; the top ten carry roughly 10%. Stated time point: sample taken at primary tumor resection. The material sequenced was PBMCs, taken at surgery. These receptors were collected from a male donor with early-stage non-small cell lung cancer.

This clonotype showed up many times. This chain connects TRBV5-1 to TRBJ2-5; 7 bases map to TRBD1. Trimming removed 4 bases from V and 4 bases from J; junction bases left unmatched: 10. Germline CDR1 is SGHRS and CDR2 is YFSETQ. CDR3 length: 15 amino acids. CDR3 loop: CASSIRQGVGETQYF. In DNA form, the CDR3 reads TGCGCCAGCAGCATACGACAGGGCGTGGGAGAGACCCAGTACTTC.

The CDR3 DNA follows: TGTGCCAGCGGGACAGTTCTAGCCGGGGAGCTGTTTTTT. Protein product: CASGTVLAGELFF. The rearrangement links TRBV12-3 or TRBV12-4 to TRBJ2-2, with TRBD1 matching 7 bases. This CDR3 has 13 amino acids. J was trimmed by 6 bases and V by 8 bases; bases with no gene match: 6.

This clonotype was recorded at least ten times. In DNA form, the CDR3 reads TGTGCCAGCAGCCCACCCGGGACTAGGTACCAGGGTGAGCAGTTCTTC. Translating it yields CASSPPGTRYQGEQFF. The chain is built from TRBV7-9 and TRBJ2-1, with 8 bases identical to TRBD2. The trim removed 5 bases at V and 9 bases at J, leaving 15 bases unmatched. The CDR3 has 16 amino acids. Per the germline V gene, CDR1 is SEHNR and CDR2 is FQNEAQ (reference sequence).

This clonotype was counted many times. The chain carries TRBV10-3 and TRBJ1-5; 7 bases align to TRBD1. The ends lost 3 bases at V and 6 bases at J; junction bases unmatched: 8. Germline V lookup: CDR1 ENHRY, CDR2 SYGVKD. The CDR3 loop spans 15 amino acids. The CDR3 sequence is CAISEGDRLGQPQHF. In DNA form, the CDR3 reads TGTGCCATCAGTGAAGGGGACAGATTGGGTCAGCCCCAGCATTTT.

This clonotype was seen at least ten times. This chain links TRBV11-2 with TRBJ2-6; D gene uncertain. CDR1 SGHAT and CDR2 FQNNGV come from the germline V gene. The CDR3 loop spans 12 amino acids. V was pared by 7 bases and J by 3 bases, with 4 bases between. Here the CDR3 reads CASTRGANVLTF. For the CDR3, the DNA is TGTGCCAGCACCCGTGGGGCCAACGTCCTGACTTTC. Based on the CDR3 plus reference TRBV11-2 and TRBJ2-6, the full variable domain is EAGVAQSPRYKIIEKRQSVAFWCNPISGHATLYWYQQILGQGPKLLIQFQNNGVVDDSQLPKDRFSAERLKGVDSTLKIQPAKLEDSAVYLCASTRGANVLTFGAGSRLTVL.

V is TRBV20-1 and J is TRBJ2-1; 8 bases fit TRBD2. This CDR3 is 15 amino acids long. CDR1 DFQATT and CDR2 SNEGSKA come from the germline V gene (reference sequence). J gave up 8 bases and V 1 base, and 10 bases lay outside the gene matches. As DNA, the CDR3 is TGCAGTGCTAGAGCTCCGGGAGGGCCGGGGGATGAGCAGTTCTTC. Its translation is CSARAPGGPGDEQFF.

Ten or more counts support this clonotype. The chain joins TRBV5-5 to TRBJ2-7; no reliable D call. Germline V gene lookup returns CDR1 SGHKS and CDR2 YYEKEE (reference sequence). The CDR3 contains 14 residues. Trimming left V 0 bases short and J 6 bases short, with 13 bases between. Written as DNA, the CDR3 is TGTGCCAGCAGCTTGGGACGGCGACTTTCCGAGCAGTACTTC. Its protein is CASSLGRRLSEQYF.

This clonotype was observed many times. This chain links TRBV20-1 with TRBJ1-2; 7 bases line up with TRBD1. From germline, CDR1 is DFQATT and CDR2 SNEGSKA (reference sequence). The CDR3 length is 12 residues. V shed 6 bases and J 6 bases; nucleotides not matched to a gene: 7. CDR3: CSAETGSHGYTF. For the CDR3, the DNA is TGCAGTGCGGAGACAGGGTCCCATGGCTACACCTTC.

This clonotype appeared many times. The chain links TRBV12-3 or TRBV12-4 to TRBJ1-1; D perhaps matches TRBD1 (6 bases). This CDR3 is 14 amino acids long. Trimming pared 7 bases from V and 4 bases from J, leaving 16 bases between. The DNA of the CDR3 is TGTGCCAGCACTCAGGACAGTCGCGGCACTGAAGCTTTCTTT. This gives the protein CASTQDSRGTEAFF.

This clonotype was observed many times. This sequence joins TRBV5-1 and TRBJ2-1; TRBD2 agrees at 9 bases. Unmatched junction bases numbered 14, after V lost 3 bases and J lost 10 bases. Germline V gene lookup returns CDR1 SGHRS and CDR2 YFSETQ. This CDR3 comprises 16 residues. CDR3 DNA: TGCGCCAGCAGCTCCCCCAGGATAGCGGGAGCGGGAGAGCAGTTCTTC. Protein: CASSSPRIAGAGEQFF.